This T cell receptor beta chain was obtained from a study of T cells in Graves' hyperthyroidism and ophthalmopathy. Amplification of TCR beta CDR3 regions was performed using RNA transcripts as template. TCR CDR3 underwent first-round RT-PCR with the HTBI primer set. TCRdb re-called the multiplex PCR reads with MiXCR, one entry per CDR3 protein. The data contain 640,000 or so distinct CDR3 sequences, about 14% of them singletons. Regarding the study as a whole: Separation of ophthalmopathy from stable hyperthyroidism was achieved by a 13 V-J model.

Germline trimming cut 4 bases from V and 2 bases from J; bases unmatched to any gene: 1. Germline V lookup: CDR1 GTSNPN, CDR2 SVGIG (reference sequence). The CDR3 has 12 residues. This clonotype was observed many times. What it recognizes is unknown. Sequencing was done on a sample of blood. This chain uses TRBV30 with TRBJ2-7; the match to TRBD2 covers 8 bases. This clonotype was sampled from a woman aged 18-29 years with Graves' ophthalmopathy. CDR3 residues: CAWKGLAYEQYF. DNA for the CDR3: TGTGCCTGGAAGGGACTAGCCTACGAGCAGTACTTC.